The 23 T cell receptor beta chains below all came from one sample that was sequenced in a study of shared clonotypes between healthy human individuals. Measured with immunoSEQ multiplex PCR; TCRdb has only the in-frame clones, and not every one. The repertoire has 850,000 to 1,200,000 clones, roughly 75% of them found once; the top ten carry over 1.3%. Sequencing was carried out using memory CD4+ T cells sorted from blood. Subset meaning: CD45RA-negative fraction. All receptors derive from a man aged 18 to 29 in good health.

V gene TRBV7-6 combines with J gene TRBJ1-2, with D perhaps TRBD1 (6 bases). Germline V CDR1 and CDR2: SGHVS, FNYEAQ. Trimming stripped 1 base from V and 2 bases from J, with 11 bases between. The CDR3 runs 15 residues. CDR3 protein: CASSLGRGANYGYTF. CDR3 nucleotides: TGTGCCAGCAGCTTAGGTCGGGGGGCAAACTATGGCTACACCTTC. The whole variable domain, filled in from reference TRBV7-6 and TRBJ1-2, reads GAGVSQSPRYKVTKRGQDVALRCDPISGHVSLYWYRQALGQGPEFLTYFNYEAQQDKSGLPNDRFSAERPEGSISTLTIQRTEQRDSAMYRCASSLGRGANYGYTFGSGTRLTVV.

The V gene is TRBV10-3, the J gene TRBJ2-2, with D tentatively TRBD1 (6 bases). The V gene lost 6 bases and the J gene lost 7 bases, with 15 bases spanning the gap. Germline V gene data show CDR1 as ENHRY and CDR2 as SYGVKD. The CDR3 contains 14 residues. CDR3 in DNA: TGTGCCATCAGCGACACCAGGGGTAACGGGGAGCTGTTTTTT. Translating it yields CAISDTRGNGELFF.

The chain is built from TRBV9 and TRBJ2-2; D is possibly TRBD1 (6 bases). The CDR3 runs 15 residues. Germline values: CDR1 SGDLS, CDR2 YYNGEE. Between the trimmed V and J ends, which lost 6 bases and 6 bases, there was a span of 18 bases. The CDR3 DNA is TGTGCCAGCACCCCTAGTACAGGGTTTGCCGGGGAGCTGTTTTTT. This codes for CASTPSTGFAGELFF. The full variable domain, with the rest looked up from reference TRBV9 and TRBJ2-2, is DSGVTQTPKHLITATGQRVTLRCSPRSGDLSVYWYQQSLDQGLQFLIQYYNGEERAKGNILERFSAQQFPDLHSELNLSSLELGDSALYFCASTPSTGFAGELFFGEGSRLTVL.

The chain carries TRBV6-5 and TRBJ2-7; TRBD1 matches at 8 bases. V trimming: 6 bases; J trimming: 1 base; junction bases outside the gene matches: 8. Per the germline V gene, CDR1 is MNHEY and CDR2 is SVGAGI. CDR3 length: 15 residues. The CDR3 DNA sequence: TGTGCCAGCAGCCGACAGGGGAAGGGGTCCTACGAGCAGTACTTC. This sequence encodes CASSRQGKGSYEQYF.

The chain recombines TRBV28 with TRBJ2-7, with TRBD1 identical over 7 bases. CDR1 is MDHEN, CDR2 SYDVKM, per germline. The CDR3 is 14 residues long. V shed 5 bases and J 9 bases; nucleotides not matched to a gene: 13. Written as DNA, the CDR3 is TGTGCCAGCAGTCTACAGGGGTCGAGTTTAGGGCAGTACTTC. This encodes CASSLQGSSLGQYF.

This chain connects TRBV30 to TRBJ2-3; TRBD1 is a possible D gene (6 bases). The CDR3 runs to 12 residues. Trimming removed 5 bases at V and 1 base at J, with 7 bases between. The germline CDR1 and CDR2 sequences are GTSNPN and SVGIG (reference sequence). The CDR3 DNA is TGTGCCTGGGAGGGGGGCACAGATACGCAGTATTTT. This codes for CAWEGGTDTQYF.

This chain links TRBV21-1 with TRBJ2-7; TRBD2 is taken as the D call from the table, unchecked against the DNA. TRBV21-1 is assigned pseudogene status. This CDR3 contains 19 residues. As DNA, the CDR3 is TGTGCCAGCAGCAAAGTCCCACAGGGCCGACTAGCGGGAGGCTACGAGCAGTACTTC. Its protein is CASSKVPQGRLAGGYEQYF.

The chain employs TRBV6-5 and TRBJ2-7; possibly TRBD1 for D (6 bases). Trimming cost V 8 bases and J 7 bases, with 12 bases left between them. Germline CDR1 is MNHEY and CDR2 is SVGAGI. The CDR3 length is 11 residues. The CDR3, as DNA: TGTGCCAGCCAAACAGGGAATGAGCAGTACTTC. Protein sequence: CASQTGNEQYF.

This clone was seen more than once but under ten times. Here the CDR3 reads CASSYSQTEQYF. In nucleotides, the CDR3 is TGTGCCAGCAGTTACAGCCAGACCGAGCAGTACTTC. This chain connects TRBV6-6 to TRBJ2-7; D uncertain. Germline V gene data show CDR1 as MNHNY and CDR2 as SVGAGI (reference sequence). The length of the CDR3 is 12 residues. Trimming removed 2 bases at V and 6 bases at J, with 8 bases between.

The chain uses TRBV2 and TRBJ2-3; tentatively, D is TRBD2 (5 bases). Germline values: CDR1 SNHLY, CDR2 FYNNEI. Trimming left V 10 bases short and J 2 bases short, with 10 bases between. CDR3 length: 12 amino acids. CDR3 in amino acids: CAIGRDTDTQYF. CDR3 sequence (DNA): TGTGCCATTGGACGGGACACAGATACGCAGTATTTT.

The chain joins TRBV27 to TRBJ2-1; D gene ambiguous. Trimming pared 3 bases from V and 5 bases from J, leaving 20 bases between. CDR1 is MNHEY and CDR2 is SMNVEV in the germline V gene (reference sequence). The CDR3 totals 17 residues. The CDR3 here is CASSFKGSQFVNNEQFF. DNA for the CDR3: TGTGCCAGCAGTTTCAAGGGATCTCAATTCGTTAACAATGAGCAGTTCTTC.

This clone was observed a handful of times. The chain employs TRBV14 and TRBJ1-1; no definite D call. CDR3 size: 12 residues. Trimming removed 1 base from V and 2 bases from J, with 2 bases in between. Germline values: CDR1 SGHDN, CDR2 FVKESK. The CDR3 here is CASSQGNTEAFF. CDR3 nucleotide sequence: TGTGCCAGCAGCCAAGGTAACACTGAAGCTTTCTTT. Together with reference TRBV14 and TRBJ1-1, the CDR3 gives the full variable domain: EAGVTQFPSHSVIEKGQTVTLRCDPISGHDNLYWYRRVMGKEIKFLLHFVKESKQDESGMPNNRFLAERTGGTYSTLKVQPAELEDSGVYFCASSQGNTEAFFGQGTRLTVV.

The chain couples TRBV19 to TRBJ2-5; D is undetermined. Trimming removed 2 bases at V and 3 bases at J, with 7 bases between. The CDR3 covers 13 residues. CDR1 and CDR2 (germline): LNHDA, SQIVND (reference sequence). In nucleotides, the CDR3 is TGTGCCAGTAGTATATCCGGCAAAGAGACCCAGTACTTC. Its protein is CASSISGKETQYF.

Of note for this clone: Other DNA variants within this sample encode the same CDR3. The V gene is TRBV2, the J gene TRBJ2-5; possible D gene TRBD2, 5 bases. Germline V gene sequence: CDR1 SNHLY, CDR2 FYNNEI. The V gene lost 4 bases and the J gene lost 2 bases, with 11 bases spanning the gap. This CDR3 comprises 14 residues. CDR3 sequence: CASSGDRGQETQYF. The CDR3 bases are TGTGCCAGCAGTGGCGACCGGGGACAAGAGACCCAGTACTTC. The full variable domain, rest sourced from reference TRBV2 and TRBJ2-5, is EPEVTQTPSHQVTQMGQEVILRCVPISNHLYFYWYRQILGQKVEFLVSFYNNEISEKSEIFDDQFSVERPDGSNFTLKIRSTKLEDSAMYFCASSGDRGQETQYFGPGTRLLVL.

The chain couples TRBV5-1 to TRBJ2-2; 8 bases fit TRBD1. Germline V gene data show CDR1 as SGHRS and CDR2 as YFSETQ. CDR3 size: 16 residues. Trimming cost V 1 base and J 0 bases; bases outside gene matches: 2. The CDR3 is CASSLQQGANTGELFF. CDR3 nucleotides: TGCGCCAGCAGCTTGCAACAGGGGGCGAACACCGGGGAGCTGTTTTTT.

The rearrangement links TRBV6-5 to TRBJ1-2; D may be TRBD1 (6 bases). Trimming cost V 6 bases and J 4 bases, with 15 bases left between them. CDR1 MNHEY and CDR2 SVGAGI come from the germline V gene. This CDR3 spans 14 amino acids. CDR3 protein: CASRNPGTLYGYTF. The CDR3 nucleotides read TGTGCCAGCAGAAACCCCGGGACACTCTATGGCTACACCTTC.

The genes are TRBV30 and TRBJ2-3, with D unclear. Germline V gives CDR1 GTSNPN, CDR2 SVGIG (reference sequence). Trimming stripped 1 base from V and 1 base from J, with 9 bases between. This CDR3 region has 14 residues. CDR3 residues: CAWSEIRGTDTQYF. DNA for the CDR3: TGTGCCTGGAGTGAAATTCGGGGCACAGATACGCAGTATTTT.

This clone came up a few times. The CDR3 DNA reads as TGTGCCAGCAGCCCAGGGTCTGGAGATACGCAGTATTTT. Amino acid sequence: CASSPGSGDTQYF. The chain has TRBV7-2 and TRBJ2-3; maybe TRBD1 (5 bases). The CDR3 is 13 amino acids. Germline V gene data show CDR1 as SGHTA and CDR2 as FQGNSA. The V and J ends lost 5 bases and 5 bases respectively, with 11 bases between them.

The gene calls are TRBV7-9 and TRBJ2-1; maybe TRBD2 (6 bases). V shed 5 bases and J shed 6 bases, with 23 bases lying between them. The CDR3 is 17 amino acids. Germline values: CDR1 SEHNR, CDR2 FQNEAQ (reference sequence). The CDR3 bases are TGTGCCAGCAGCCCCCGAAATAGCGGAAGACGGGGCAATGAGCAGTTCTTC. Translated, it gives CASSPRNSGRRGNEQFF. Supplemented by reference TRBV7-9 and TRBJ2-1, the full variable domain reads DTGVSQNPRHKITKRGQNVTFRCDPISEHNRLYWYRQTLGQGPEFLTYFQNEAQLEKSRLLSDRFSAERPKGSFSTLEIQRTEQGDSAMYLCASSPRNSGRRGNEQFFGPGTRLTVL.

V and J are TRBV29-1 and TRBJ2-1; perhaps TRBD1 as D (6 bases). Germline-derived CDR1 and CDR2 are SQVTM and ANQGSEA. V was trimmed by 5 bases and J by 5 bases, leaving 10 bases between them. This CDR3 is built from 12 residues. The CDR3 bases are TGCAGCGTTACCAGGGGTAACAATGAGCAGTTCTTC. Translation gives CSVTRGNNEQFF.

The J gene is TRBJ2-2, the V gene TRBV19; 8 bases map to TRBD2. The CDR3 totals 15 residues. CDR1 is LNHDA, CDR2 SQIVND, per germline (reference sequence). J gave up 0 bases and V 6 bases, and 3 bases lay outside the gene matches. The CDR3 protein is CASRKAGANTGELFF. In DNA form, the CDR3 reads TGTGCCAGTAGGAAAGCGGGAGCGAACACCGGGGAGCTGTTTTTT.

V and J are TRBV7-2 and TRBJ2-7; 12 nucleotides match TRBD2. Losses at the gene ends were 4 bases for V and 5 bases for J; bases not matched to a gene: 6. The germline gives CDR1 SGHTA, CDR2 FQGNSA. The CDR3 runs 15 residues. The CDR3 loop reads CASSSTSGSANEQYF. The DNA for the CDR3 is TGTGCCAGCAGCTCGACTAGCGGGAGTGCAAACGAGCAGTACTTC.

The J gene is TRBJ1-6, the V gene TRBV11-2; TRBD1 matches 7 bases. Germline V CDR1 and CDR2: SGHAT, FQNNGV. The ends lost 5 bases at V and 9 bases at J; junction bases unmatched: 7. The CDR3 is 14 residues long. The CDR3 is CASSTSGGVSPLHF. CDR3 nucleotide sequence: TGTGCCAGCAGCACTTCAGGGGGTGTTTCACCCCTCCACTTT.